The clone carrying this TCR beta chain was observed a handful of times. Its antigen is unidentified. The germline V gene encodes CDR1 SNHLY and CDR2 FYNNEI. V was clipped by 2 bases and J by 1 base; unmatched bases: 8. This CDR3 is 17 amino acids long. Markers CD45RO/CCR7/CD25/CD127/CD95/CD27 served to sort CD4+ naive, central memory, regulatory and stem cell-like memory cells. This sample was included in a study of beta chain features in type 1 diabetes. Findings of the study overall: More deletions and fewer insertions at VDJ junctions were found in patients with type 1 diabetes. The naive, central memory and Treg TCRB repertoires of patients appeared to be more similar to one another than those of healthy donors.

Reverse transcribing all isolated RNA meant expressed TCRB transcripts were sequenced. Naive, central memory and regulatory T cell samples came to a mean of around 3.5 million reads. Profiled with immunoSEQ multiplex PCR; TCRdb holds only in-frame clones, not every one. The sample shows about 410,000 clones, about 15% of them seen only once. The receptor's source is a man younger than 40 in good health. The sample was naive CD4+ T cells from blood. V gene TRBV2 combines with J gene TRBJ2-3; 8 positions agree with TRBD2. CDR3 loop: CASSESRAGAGTDTQYF. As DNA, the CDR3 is TGTGCCAGCAGTGAAAGTAGAGCGGGAGCCGGCACAGATACGCAGTATTTT. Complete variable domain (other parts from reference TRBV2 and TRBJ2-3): EPEVTQTPSHQVTQMGQEVILRCVPISNHLYFYWYRQILGQKVEFLVSFYNNEISEKSEIFDDQFSVERPDGSNFTLKIRSTKLEDSAMYFCASSESRAGAGTDTQYFGPGTRLTVL.